These 21 T cell receptor beta chains came from one sample sequenced in a study of T cells in Graves' hyperthyroidism and ophthalmopathy. The CDR3 regions of TCR beta were amplified from RNA transcripts. The HTBI primer set drove a first-round RT-PCR of the TCR CDR3. TCRdb used MiXCR to reprocess the multiplex PCR reads, holding one entry per CDR3 protein. This sample has hundreds of thousands of distinct CDR3 sequences, with nearly 20% found just once. The sequencing sample was made of blood. These receptors all stem from a man aged 35-49 years with Graves' ophthalmopathy.

Only a few counts were recorded for this clonotype. The V call is TRBV5-5, the J call TRBJ2-3, with TRBD2 matching over 10 bases. CDR3 size: 15 residues. The V and J ends lost 4 bases and 3 bases, in that order; junction bases with no gene match: 5. Germline V gene lookup returns CDR1 SGHKS and CDR2 YYEKEE (reference sequence). The CDR3 is CASSQRGGVTDTQYF. CDR3 nucleotide sequence: TGTGCCAGCAGCCAGCGGGGGGGCGTGACAGATACGCAGTATTTT.

The chain uses TRBV7-9 and TRBJ2-1, with D perhaps TRBD1 (5 bases). The CDR3 spans 16 residues. Germline V CDR1 and CDR2: SEHNR, FQNEAQ (reference sequence). Trimming shortened V by 2 bases and J by 3 bases, and 14 bases separated the two germline ends. CDR3 sequence reads: CASSLFPGIIYNEQFF. CDR3 bases: TGTGCCAGCAGCTTATTCCCAGGGATAATCTACAATGAGCAGTTCTTC.

J is TRBJ1-2 and V is TRBV20-1, with 8 bases fitting TRBD1. This CDR3 spans 18 amino acids. Germline V gives CDR1 DFQATT, CDR2 SNEGSKA (reference sequence). The ends lost 5 bases at V and 0 bases at J; junction bases unmatched: 17. CDR3 residues: CSAAGTDRENNPNYGYTF. DNA of the CDR3: TGCAGTGCTGCCGGGACGGACAGGGAGAATAACCCTAACTATGGCTACACCTTC.

The chain uses TRBV18 and TRBJ1-2; D may be TRBD1 (5 bases). V dropped 1 base and J dropped 6 bases, with 21 bases sitting between them. From germline, CDR1 is KGHSH and CDR2 LQKENI. The CDR3 has 17 residues. CDR3 residues: CASSPLGVGEKNDGYTF. CDR3 in DNA: TGTGCCAGCTCACCACTCGGTGTAGGGGAGAAAAATGATGGCTACACCTTC.

In its sample, this clonotype was seen a few times. The rearrangement links TRBV10-3 to TRBJ2-1; either TRBD1 or TRBD2 may fit D (5 bases each). The CDR3 length is 11 residues. Germline assignment: CDR1 ENHRY and CDR2 SYGVKD. V gave up 8 bases and J gave up 11 bases, with 13 bases separating them. CDR3 sequence: CAIRDGAQQFF. The DNA for the CDR3 is TGTGCCATCCGGGATGGGGCTCAGCAGTTCTTC.

This clonotype was counted between two and nine times. V is TRBV9 and J is TRBJ2-1, with 7 bases fitting TRBD2. CDR3 length: 15 residues. Germline V CDR1 and CDR2: SGDLS, YYNGEE. The J segment lost 4 bases and the V segment lost 3 bases, leaving 7 bases of the junction unmatched. In nucleotides, the CDR3 is TGTGCCAGCAGCGCCGAGAATAGCGGGTACAATGAGCAGTTCTTC. This sequence encodes CASSAENSGYNEQFF.

The genes are TRBV14 and TRBJ1-2, with D unresolved. The CDR3 totals 14 residues. Per the germline V gene, CDR1 is SGHDN and CDR2 is FVKESK. Trimming removed 6 bases at V and 1 base at J, with 12 bases between. The CDR3 loop is CASSHVWGNYGYTF. As DNA, the CDR3 is TGTGCCAGCAGTCACGTATGGGGTAACTATGGCTACACCTTC.

This clonotype was recorded a few times. The chain recombines TRBV29-1 with TRBJ1-3, with D perhaps matching TRBD1 (6 bases). The CDR3 runs 14 residues. V gave up 2 bases and J gave up 3 bases, with 11 bases separating them. CDR1 SQVTM and CDR2 ANQGSEA come from the germline V gene. The CDR3 DNA is TGCAGCGTTGAAACAGGGATGGGTGGAAACACCATATATTTT. Its translation: CSVETGMGGNTIYF. The variable domain in full, with the rest retrieved from reference TRBV29-1 and TRBJ1-3, is SAVISQKPSRDICQRGTSLTIQCQVDSQVTMMFWYRQQPGQSLTLIATANQGSEATYESGFVIDKFPISRPNLTFSTLTVSNMSPEDSSIYLCSVETGMGGNTIYFGEGSWLTVV.

V and J are TRBV20-1 and TRBJ2-7, with D perhaps being TRBD1 or TRBD2 (5 bases each). The V gene lost 1 base and the J gene lost 2 bases, with 15 bases spanning the gap. Germline V lookup: CDR1 DFQATT, CDR2 SNEGSKA (reference sequence). The CDR3 runs to 15 residues. CDR3 sequence: CSARVLVGDPYEQYF. CDR3 DNA sequence: TGCAGTGCTAGAGTTCTAGTGGGGGACCCCTACGAGCAGTACTTC.

This clonotype has only one observation. The chain recombines TRBV7-8 with TRBJ1-6, with D hard to call. Germline CDR1 is SGHVS and CDR2 is FQNEAQ. This CDR3 comprises 16 residues. V was pared by 0 bases and J by 1 base, with 7 bases between. The CDR3 nucleotides are TGTGCCAGCAGCTTAGCAGTCCCTTCCTATAATTCACCCCTCCACTTT. It translates to CASSLAVPSYNSPLHF.

The chain combines TRBV27 with TRBJ1-5, with D hard to call. CDR1 is MNHEY and CDR2 is SMNVEV in the germline V gene (reference sequence). The CDR3 runs to 15 residues. The V end was cut by 2 bases, the J end by 5 bases, with 13 bases between. Here the CDR3 reads CASSLRRKTDQPQHF. In nucleotides, the CDR3 is TGTGCCAGCAGTTTAAGAAGGAAGACTGATCAGCCCCAGCATTTT.

The V and J genes are TRBV28 and TRBJ1-1; 7 bases line up with TRBD1. This CDR3 spans 12 amino acids. CDR1 and CDR2 (germline): MDHEN, SYDVKM. Trimming took 4 bases from V and 11 from J; bases not matched to a gene: 7. The CDR3 loop reads CASSSRGYGAFF. The DNA of the CDR3 is TGTGCCAGCAGTTCCAGGGGGTATGGCGCTTTCTTT.

This clonotype occurred many times. The CDR3 loop is CASSPLIAGGGNEQFF. The CDR3 DNA follows: TGTGCCAGCAGTCCACTAATAGCGGGGGGAGGCAATGAGCAGTTCTTC. The chain links TRBV12-3 or TRBV12-4 to TRBJ2-1, with 10 bases that match TRBD2. The CDR3 runs 16 residues. After removal of 5 bases from V and 6 bases from J, the junction contained 10 bases not matched to a gene.

This clonotype occurred a few times. This chain joins TRBV6-2 or TRBV6-3 and TRBJ1-5; 9 nucleotides agree with TRBD1. Trimming cost V 6 bases and J 6 bases; bases outside gene matches: 15. The CDR3 length is 17 residues. The germline V gene encodes CDR1 MNHEY and CDR2 SVGEGT. The CDR3 spells CASSHWGGQGSFQPQHF. The CDR3 DNA is TGTGCCAGCAGCCACTGGGGGGGACAGGGTTCTTTTCAGCCCCAGCATTTT.

This clonotype was observed a handful of times. This chain joins TRBV7-9 and TRBJ2-1; 11 nucleotides agree with TRBD2. Trimming at V came to 4 bases and at J to 7 bases, leaving 9 bases not matched to a gene. Germline CDR1 and CDR2: SEHNR and FQNEAQ (reference sequence). There are 16 residues in the CDR3. CDR3 nucleotides: TGTGCCAGCAGCTCAGCTAGCGGGGGGATACAGAATGAGCAGTTCTTC. Translating gives CASSSASGGIQNEQFF.

This clonotype was seen many times. V and J are TRBV3-1 and TRBJ2-7; D is possibly TRBD1 (5 bases). CDR1 LGHDT and CDR2 YNNKEL come from the germline V gene (reference sequence). Trimming left V 2 bases short and J 3 bases short, with 11 bases between. CDR3 length: 14 amino acids. As DNA, the CDR3 is TGTGCCAGCAGCCAATGGGCTGACAGCTACGAGCAGTACTTC. It codes for CASSQWADSYEQYF.

This clonotype has just a few counts. This rearrangement joins TRBV27 to TRBJ1-1; TRBD1 matches 8 bases. This CDR3 contains 13 residues. Germline CDR1 MNHEY, CDR2 SMNVEV (reference sequence). Unmatched junction bases numbered 4, after V lost 6 bases and J lost 4 bases. The CDR3 DNA sequence: TGTGCCAGCAGAAACAGGGGGAGCACTGAAGCTTTCTTT. It yields the protein CASRNRGSTEAFF.

The chain couples TRBV14 to TRBJ2-1; D is undetermined. Per germline, CDR1 SGHDN and CDR2 FVKESK. Trimming left V 0 bases short and J 5 bases short, with 5 bases between. The CDR3 is 13 residues long. CDR3 sequence (DNA): TGTGCCAGCAGCCAAGAGAGACACAATGAGCAGTTCTTC. Protein: CASSQERHNEQFF.

The rearrangement uses TRBV12-3 or TRBV12-4 and TRBJ2-4; D possibly uses TRBD1 or TRBD2 (7 bases each). Between the trimmed V and J ends, which lost 1 base and 7 bases, there was a span of 14 bases. The CDR3 has 15 amino acids. The chain's CDR3 is CASSLETGRGNIQYF. For the CDR3, the DNA is TGTGCCAGCAGTTTAGAGACAGGGCGGGGGAACATTCAGTACTTC.

This chain connects TRBV5-1 to TRBJ2-1, with 11 bases aligning to TRBD1. The CDR3 is 16 amino acids. J lost 4 bases, V lost 0 bases, and 3 bases had no gene match. Germline values: CDR1 SGHRS, CDR2 YFSETQ. CDR3 in amino acids: CASSLAGTGGYNEQFF. For the CDR3, the DNA is TGCGCCAGCAGCTTGGCTGGGACAGGGGGTTACAATGAGCAGTTCTTC.

This rearrangement joins TRBV9 to TRBJ2-5, with TRBD2 as a possible D gene (6 bases). The CDR3 has 15 residues. In germline, CDR1 is SGDLS, CDR2 YYNGEE. The V and J ends lost 5 bases and 1 base respectively, with 15 bases between them. In DNA form, the CDR3 reads TGTGCCAGCAGTTCAGAAGGACTACGCCAAGAGACCCAGTACTTC. Amino acids: CASSSEGLRQETQYF.